The entry below describes one T cell receptor (beta chain). What it recognizes is unknown. PCR primers comprised 60 Vbeta and 13 Jbeta primers. Some clones are missing from TCRdb's copy, which holds only in-frame ones; the method was immunoSEQ multiplex PCR. The sample holds some 140,000 clones; roughly 80% are singletons and the top ten take approximately 2%. The data stem from a study of cytomegalovirus exposure and HLA in healthy donors. Turning to the study itself: Early release data held 85 million or so unique TCRs from HLA-typed donors. Ancestry clustering placed about 86% of under 450 genotyped donors in the Caucasian-associated cluster.

The CDR3 has 18 residues. With 3 bases clipped from V and 0 bases from J, the junction kept 13 bases outside the gene matches. Germline lookup yields CDR1 SGDLS and CDR2 YYNGEE. General observations from the study: Association with HLA alleles at 0.05 false discovery rate was found for 16,951 TCR beta sequences in a later analysis.

Specimen: PBMCs. The J gene is TRBJ1-1, the V gene TRBV9; TRBD1 aligns across 8 bases. This receptor was identified in a man aged 30 to 45 in good health and CMV-seronegative. CDR3 bases: TGTGCCAGCAGCGACGCCCTACATCGACAGGGGATGAACACTGAAGCTTTCTTT. Residues: CASSDALHRQGMNTEAFF.